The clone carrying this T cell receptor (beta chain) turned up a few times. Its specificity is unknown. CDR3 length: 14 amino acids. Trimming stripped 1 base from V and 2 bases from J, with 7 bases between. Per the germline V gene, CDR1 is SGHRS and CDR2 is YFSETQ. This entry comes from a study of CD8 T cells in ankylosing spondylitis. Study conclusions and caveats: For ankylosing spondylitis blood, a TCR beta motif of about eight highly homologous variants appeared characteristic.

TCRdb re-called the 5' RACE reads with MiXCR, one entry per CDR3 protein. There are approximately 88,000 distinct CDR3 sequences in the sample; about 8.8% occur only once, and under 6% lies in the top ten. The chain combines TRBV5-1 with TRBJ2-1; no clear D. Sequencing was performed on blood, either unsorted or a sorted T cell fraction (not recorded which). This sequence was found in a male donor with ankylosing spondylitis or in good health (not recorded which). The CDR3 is CASSLLGTYNEQFF. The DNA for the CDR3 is TGCGCCAGCAGCTTGCTGGGAACCTACAATGAGCAGTTCTTC.